The following is a T cell receptor (beta chain) sequence with its context. What it binds is not known. This sample is part of a study of shared clonotypes between healthy human individuals. Here immunoSEQ multiplex PCR was the method, and the copy in TCRdb shows in-frame clones only, minus some. The sample has around 240,000 clones; under 80% are singletons. Donors were healthy HIV-negative adults without recently reported acute infections or vaccinations. Splitting of CD4+ cells produced CD45RA+ naive and CD45RA-negative memory subsets. Study-level points and caveats: Roughly 5% of naive CD4 clonotypes were common to a handful of donors.

Trimming stripped 4 bases from V and 1 base from J, with 14 bases between. CDR1 is SGHRS, CDR2 YFSETQ, per germline. This CDR3 is 16 amino acids long. The chain is built from TRBV5-1 and TRBJ2-2, with D perhaps matching TRBD2 (5 bases). Sequenced input: memory CD4+ T cells sorted from blood. Subset reported: CD45RA-negative fraction. The receptor's source is a man younger than 40 in good health. The CDR3 nucleotides read TGCGCCAGCAGCCCGGGCCGAGGGAAGAACACCGGGGAGCTGTTTTTT. This encodes CASSPGRGKNTGELFF.